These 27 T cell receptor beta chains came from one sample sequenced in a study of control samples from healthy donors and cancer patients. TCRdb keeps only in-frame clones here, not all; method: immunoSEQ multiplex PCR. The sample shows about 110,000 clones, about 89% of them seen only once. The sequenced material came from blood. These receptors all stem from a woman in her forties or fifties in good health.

This chain's CDR3 is CASSLEWDRNGYTF. Here the CDR3 DNA reads TGTGCCAGCAGCTTAGAATGGGACAGGAATGGCTACACCTTC. The chain uses TRBV7-9 and TRBJ1-2, with 8 bases fitting TRBD1. Germline CDR1 is SEHNR and CDR2 is FQNEAQ (reference sequence). V lost 1 base to trimming and J lost 6 bases; unmatched junction nucleotides: 4. This CDR3 spans 14 amino acids.

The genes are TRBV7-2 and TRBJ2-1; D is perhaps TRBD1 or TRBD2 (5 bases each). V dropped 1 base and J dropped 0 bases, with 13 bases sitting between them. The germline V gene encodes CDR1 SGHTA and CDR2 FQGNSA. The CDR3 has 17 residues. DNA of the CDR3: TGTGCCAGCAGCTTAGGGGGACGGGCAAGCTCCTACAATGAGCAGTTCTTC. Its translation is CASSLGGRASSYNEQFF.

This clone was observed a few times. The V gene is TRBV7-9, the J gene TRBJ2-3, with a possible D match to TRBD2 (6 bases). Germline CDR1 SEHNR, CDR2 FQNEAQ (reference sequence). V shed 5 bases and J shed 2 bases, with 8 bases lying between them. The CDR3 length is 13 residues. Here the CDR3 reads CASSPGVTDTQYF. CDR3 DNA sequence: TGTGCCAGCAGCCCGGGGGTCACAGATACGCAGTATTTT.

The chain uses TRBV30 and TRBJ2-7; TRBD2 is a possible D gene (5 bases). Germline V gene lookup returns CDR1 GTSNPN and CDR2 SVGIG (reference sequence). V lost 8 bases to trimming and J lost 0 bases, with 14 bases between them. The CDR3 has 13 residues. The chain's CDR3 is CARSRGSSYEQYF. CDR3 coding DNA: TGTGCCAGATCCCGCGGGTCCTCCTACGAGCAGTACTTC.

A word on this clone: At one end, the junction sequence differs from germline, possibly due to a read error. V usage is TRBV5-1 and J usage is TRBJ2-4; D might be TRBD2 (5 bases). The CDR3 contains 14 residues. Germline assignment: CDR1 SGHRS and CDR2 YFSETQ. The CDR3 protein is CANSPGVSKNIQYF. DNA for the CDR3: TGCGCCAACAGCCCCGGGGTTTCCAAAAACATTCAGTACTTC.

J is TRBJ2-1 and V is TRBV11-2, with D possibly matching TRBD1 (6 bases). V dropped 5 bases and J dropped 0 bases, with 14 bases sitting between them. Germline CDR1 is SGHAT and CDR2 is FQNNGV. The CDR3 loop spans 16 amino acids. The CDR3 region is CASSDRTESSYNEQFF. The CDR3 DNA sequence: TGTGCCAGCAGCGACCGGACAGAGAGCTCCTACAATGAGCAGTTCTTC.

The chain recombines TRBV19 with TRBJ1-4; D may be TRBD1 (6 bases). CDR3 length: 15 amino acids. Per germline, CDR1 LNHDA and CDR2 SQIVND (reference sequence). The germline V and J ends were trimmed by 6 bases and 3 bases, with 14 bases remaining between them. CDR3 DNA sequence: TGTGCCAGTAGCCGGCGACAGGCAGCTAATGAAAAACTGTTTTTT. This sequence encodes CASSRRQAANEKLFF.

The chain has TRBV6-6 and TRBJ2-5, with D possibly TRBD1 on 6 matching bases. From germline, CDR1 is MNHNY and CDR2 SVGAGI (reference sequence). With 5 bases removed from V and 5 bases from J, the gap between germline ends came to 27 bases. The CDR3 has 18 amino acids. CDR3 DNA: TGTGCCAGCAGTCCGACGAGTGGGGGCGCGGGTTGCTTGGAGACCCAGTACTTC. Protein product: CASSPTSGGAGCLETQYF.

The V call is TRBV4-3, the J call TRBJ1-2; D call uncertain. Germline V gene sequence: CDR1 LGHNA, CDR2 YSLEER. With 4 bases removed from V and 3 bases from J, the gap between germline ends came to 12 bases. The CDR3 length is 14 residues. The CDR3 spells CASSRLWSDYGYTF. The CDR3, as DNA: TGCGCCAGCAGCCGACTATGGAGTGACTATGGCTACACCTTC.

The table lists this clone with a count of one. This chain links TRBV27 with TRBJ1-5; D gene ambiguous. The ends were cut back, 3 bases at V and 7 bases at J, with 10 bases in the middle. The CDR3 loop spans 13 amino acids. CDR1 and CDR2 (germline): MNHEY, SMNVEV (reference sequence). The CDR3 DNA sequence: TGTGCCAGCAGTTTGAACTTGGCGCAGCCCCAGCATTTT. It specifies CASSLNLAQPQHF.

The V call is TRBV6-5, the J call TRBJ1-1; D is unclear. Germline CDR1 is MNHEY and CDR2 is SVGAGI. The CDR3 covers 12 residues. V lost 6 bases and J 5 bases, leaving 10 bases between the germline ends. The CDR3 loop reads CASSPQGTEAFF. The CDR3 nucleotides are TGTGCCAGCAGCCCCCAAGGGACTGAAGCTTTCTTT.

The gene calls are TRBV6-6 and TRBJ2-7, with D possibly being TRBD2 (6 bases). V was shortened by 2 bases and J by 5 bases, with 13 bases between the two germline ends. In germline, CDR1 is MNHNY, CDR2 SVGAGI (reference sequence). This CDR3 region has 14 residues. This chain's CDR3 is CASSYAGPADEQYV. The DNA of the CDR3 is TGTGCCAGCAGTTACGCGGGACCGGCCGACGAGCAGTACGTC.

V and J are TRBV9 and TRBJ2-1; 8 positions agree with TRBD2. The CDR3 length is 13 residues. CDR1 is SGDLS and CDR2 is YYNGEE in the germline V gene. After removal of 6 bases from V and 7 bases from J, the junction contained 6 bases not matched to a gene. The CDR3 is CASNSGGINEQFF. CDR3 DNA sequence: TGTGCCAGCAACTCGGGGGGGATAAATGAGCAGTTCTTC.

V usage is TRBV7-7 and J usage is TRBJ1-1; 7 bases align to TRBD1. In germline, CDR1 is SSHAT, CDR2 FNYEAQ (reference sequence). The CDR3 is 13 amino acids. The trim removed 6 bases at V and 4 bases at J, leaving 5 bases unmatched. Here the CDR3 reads CASSLRTGTEAFF. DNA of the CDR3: TGTGCCAGCAGTCTCCGGACAGGCACTGAAGCTTTCTTT.

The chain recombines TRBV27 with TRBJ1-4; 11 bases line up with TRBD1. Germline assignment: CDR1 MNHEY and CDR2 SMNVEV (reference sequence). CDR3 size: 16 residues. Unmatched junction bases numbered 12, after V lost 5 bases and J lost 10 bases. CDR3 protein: CASSLQLTGTGGKLFF. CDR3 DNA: TGTGCCAGCAGTCTCCAATTAACCGGGACAGGGGGAAAACTGTTTTTT.

The CDR3 spells CASSPNRGRRRQESGYTF. CDR3 nucleotides: TGTGCCAGCAGCCCCAACCGTGGCAGGCGGCGGCAAGAAAGTGGCTACACCTTC. The rearrangement uses TRBV7-3 and TRBJ1-2; unclear D gene. Germline values: CDR1 SGHTA, CDR2 FQGTGA. With 5 bases removed from V and 7 bases from J, the gap between germline ends came to 29 bases. This CDR3 has 18 amino acids.

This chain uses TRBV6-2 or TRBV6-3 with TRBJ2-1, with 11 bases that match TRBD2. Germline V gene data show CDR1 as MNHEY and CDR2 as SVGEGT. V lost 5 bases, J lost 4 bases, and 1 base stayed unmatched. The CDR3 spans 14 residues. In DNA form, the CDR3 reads TGTGCCAGCAGTACTAGCGGGAGTTACAATGAGCAGTTCTTC. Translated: CASSTSGSYNEQFF.

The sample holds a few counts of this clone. The CDR3 sequence is CSVWRDNTEAFF. The CDR3 DNA reads as TGCAGCGTTTGGAGAGATAACACTGAAGCTTTCTTT. This sequence joins TRBV29-1 and TRBJ1-1; D uncertain. CDR1 SQVTM and CDR2 ANQGSEA come from the germline V gene. V lost 5 bases to trimming and J lost 2 bases, with 9 bases between them. The CDR3 totals 12 residues. Full variable domain (outside the CDR3, taken from reference TRBV29-1 and TRBJ1-1): SAVISQKPSRDICQRGTSLTIQCQVDSQVTMMFWYRQQPGQSLTLIATANQGSEATYESGFVIDKFPISRPNLTFSTLTVSNMSPEDSSIYLCSVWRDNTEAFFGQGTRLTVV.

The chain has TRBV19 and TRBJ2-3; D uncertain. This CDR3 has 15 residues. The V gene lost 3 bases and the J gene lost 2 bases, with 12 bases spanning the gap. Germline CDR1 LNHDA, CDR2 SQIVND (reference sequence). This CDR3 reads CASSMKQWYTDTQYF. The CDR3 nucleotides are TGTGCCAGTAGTATGAAACAATGGTACACAGATACGCAGTATTTT.

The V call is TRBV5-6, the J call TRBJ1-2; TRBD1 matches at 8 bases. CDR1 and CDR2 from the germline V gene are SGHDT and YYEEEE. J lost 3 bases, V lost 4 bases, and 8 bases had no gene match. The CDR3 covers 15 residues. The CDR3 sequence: CASSLRDRLYYGYTF. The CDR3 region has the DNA TGTGCCAGCAGCCTCCGGGACAGGCTATACTATGGCTACACCTTC.

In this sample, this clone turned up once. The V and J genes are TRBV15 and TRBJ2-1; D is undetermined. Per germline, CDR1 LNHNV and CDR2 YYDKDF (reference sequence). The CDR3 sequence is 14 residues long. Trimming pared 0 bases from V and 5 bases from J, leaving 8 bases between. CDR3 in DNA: TGTGCCACCAGCAGAGACACGGAAAACAATGAGCAGTTCTTC. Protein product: CATSRDTENNEQFF.

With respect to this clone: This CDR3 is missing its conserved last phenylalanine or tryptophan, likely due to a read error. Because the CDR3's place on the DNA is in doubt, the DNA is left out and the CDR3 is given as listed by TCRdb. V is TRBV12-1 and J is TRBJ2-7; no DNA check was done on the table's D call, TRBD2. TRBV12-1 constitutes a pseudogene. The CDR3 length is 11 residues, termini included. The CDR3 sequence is CASSFPSGRSL.

CDR3 DNA: TGTGCCAGCAGCTTATTATCACTCGACAGGCCTTACAATGAGCAGTTCTTC. It translates to CASSLLSLDRPYNEQFF. The rearrangement uses TRBV5-5 and TRBJ2-1, with D maybe TRBD1 (6 bases). Germline CDR1 reads SGHKS; CDR2 reads YYEKEE (reference sequence). This CDR3 is built from 17 residues. With 2 bases removed from V and 4 bases from J, the gap between germline ends came to 19 bases.

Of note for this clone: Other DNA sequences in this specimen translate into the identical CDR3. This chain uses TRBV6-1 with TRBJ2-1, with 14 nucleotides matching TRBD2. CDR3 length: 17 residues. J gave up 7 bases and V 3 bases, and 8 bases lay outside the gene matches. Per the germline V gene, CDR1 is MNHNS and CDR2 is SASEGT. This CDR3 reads CASSDARLAGGRNEQFF. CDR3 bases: TGTGCCAGCAGTGACGCGAGACTAGCGGGGGGGAGGAATGAGCAGTTCTTC.

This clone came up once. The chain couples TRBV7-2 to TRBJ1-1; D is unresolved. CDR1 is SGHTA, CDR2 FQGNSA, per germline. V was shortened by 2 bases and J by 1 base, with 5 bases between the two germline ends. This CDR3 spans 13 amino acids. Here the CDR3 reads CASSLHGNTEAFF. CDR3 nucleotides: TGTGCCAGCAGCTTACACGGGAACACTGAAGCTTTCTTT.

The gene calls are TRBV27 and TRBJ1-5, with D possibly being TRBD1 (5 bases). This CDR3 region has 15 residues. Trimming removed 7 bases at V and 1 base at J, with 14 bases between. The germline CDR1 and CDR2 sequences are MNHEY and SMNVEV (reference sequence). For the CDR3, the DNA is TGTGCCAGCAAGGGGCCCTGGGACAGCAATCAGCCCCAGCATTTT. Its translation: CASKGPWDSNQPQHF.

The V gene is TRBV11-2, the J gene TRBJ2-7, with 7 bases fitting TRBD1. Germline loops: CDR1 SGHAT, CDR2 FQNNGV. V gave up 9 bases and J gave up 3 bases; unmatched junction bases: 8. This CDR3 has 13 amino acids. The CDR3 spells CASTRDRGYEQYV. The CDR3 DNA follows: TGTGCCAGTACACGGGACAGAGGCTACGAGCAGTACGTC.